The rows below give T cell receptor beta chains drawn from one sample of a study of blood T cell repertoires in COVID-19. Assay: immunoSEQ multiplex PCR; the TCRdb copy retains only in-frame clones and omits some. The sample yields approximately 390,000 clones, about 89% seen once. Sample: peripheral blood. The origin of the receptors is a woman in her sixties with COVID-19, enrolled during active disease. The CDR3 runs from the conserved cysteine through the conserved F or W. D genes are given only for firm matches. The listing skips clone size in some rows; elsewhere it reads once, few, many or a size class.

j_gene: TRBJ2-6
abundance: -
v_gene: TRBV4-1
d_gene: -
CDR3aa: CASSRSSTASSGANVLTF
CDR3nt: TGCGCCAGCAGCCGATCCTCGACAGCTAGCTCTGGGGCCAACGTCCTGACTTTC

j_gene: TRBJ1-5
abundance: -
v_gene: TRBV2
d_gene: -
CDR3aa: CASSEAAGTDNQPQHF
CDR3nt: TGTGCCAGCAGTGAAGCAGCGGGAACGGACAATCAGCCCCAGCATTTT

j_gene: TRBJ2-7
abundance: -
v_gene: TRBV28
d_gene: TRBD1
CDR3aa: CASNRRGQGAYKQYF
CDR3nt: TGTGCCAGCAACCGTCGCGGACAGGGGGCTTACAAGCAGTACTTC

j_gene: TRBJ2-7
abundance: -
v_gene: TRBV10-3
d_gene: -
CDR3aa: CAISESGSSYEQYF
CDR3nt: TGTGCCATCAGTGAGTCGGGGAGCTCCTACGAGCAGTACTTC

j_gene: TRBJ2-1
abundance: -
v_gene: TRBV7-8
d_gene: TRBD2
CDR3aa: CASSLEAGGPNEQFF
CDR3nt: TGTGCCAGCAGCTTAGAAGCGGGGGGGCCCAATGAGCAGTTCTTC

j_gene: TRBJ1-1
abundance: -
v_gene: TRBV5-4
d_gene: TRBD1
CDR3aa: CASSRRDRGPYTEAFF
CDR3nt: TGTGCCAGCAGCCGTCGGGACAGGGGGCCGTACACTGAAGCTTTCTTT

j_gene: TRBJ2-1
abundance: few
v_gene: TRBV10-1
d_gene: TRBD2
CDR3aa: CASSVAGIFYNEQFF
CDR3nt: TGCGCCAGCAGTGTAGCGGGCATCTTCTACAATGAGCAGTTCTTC

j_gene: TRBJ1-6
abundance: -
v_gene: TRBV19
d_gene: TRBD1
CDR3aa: CASRVGQGHNSPLHF
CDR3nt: TGTGCCAGTAGGGTTGGACAGGGGCATAATTCACCCCTCCACTTT

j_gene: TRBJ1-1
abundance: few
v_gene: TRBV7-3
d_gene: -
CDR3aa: CASCLPGVTEAFF
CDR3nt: TGTGCCAGCTGTTTGCCGGGGGTCACTGAAGCTTTCTTT

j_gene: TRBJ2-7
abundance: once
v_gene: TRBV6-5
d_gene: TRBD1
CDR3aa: CASRTPGTGYEQYF
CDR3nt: TGTGCCAGCAGGACCCCCGGGACAGGCTACGAGCAGTACTTC

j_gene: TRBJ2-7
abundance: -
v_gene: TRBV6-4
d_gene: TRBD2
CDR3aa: CASSDLSGTYLFSAGHSYEQYF
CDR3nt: TGTGCCAGCAGTGACCTTAGCGGGACCTATTTATTCTCAGCGGGGCACTCCTACGAGCAGTACTTC

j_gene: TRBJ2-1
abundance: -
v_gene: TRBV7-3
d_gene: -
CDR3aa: CASSLTSSGNEQFF
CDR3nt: TGTGCCAGCAGCTTAACGTCGTCGGGGAATGAGCAGTTCTTC

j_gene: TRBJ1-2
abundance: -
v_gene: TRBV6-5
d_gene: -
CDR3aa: CASSSTRLEAMGYTF
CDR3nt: TGTGCCAGCAGTTCCACCAGACTAGAGGCTATGGGCTACACCTTC

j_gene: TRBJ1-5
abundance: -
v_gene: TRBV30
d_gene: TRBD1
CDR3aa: CAWSPDRAQPQHF
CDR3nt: TGTGCCTGGAGCCCCGACAGGGCTCAGCCCCAGCATTTT

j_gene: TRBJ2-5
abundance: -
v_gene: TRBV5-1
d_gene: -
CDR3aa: CASSFRQTQETQYF
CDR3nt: TGCGCCAGCAGCTTCCGACAGACACAAGAGACCCAGTACTTC

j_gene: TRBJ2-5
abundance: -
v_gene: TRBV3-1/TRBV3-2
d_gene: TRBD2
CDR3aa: CASSQDPLLAGGPGETQYF
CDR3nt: TGTGCCAGCAGCCAAGATCCGTTACTAGCGGGGGGGCCGGGAGAGACCCAGTACTTC

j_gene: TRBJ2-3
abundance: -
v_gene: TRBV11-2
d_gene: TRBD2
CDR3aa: CASSLQGGGADTQYF
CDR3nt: TGTGCCAGCAGCTTACAGGGCGGGGGGGCGGATACGCAGTATTTT

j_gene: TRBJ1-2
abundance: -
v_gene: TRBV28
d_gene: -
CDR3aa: CASSLDVGSGYTF
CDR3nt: TGTGCCAGCAGTTTGGACGTAGGGAGTGGCTACACCTTC

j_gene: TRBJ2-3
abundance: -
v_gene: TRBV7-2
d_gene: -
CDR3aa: CASSSSVMLRDTQYF
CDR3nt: TGTGCCAGCAGCTCTAGTGTTATGCTTAGAGATACGCAGTATTTT

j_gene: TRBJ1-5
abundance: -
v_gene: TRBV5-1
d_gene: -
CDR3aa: CASSLDGLNQPQHF
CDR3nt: TGCGCCAGCAGCTTGGATGGCCTCAATCAGCCCCAGCATTTT

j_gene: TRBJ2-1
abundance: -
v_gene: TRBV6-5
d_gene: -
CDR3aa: CASSYSWGDNEQFF
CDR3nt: TGTGCCAGCAGTTACTCGTGGGGAGACAATGAGCAGTTCTTC

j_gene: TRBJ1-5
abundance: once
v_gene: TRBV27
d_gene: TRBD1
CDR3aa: CASSYRGLSNQPQHF
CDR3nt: TGTGCCAGCAGTTACAGGGGCCTAAGCAATCAGCCCCAGCATTTT

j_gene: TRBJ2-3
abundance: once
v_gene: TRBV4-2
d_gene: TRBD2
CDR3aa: CASSKTSGGASDTQYF
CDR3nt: TGTGCCAGCAGCAAAACTAGCGGGGGGGCATCAGATACGCAGTATTTT

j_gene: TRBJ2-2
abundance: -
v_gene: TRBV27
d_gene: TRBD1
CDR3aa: CASSSVSRDRADGELFF
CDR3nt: TGTGCCAGCAGTTCCGTGTCCCGGGACAGGGCCGACGGGGAGCTGTTTTTT

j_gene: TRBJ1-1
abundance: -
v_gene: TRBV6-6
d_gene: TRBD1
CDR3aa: CASREGGPGTEAFF
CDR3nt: TGTGCCAGCAGGGAAGGGGGCCCGGGCACTGAAGCTTTCTTT

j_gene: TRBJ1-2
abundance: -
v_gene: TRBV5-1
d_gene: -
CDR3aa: CASSLDGYGYTF
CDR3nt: TGCGCCAGCAGCTTGGACGGCTATGGCTACACCTTC

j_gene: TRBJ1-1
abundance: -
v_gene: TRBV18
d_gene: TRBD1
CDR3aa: CASSGQVTNTEAFF
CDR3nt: TGTGCCAGCTCCGGACAGGTCACGAACACTGAAGCTTTCTTT

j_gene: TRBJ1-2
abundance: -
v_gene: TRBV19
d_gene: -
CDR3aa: CASSIDTTGGYYGYTF
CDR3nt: TGTGCCAGTAGTATTGATACAACGGGGGGCTACTATGGCTACACCTTC

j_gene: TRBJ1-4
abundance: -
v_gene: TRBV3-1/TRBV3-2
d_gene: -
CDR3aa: CASSQVEEKLFF
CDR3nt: TGTGCCAGCAGCCAAGTGGAGGAAAAACTGTTTTTT

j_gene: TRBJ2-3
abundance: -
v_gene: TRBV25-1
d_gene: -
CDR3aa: CASSVGAPDTQYF
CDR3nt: TGTGCCAGCAGTGTCGGAGCCCCAGATACGCAGTATTTT

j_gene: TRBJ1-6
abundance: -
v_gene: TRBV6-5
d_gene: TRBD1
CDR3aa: CASSRTGNNSPLHF
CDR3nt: TGTGCCAGCAGCCGGACAGGGAATAATTCACCCCTCCACTTT

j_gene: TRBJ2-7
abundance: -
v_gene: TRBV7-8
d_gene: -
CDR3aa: CASSLVVPNGMSDGEQYF
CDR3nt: TGTGCCAGCAGCTTAGTAGTCCCCAACGGGATGAGTGACGGCGAGCAGTACTTC

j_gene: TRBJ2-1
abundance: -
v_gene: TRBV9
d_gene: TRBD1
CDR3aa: CASSGGQGSYNEQFF
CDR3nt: TGTGCCAGCAGCGGCGGACAGGGATCCTACAATGAGCAGTTCTTC

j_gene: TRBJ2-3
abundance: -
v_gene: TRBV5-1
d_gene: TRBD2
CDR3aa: CASSPLVGGNTQYF
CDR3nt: TGCGCCAGCAGCCCCCTGGTCGGGGGGAATACGCAGTATTTT

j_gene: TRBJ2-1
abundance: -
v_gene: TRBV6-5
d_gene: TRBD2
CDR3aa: CASFLLAGGQNEQFF
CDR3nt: TGTGCCAGCTTCCTCCTAGCGGGGGGTCAAAATGAGCAGTTCTTC

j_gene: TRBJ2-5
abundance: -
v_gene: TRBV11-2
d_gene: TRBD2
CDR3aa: CASRGRGGQETQYF
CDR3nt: TGTGCCAGCAGGGGACGCGGGGGGCAAGAGACCCAGTACTTC

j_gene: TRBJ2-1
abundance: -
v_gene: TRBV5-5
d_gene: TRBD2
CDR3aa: CASSWRPPQRGDYNEQFF
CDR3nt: TGTGCCAGCAGCTGGAGGCCCCCCCAGCGGGGAGATTACAATGAGCAATTCTTC

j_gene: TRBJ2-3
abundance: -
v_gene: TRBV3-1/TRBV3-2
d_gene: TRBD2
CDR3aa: CASSSRGADTQYF
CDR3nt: TGTGCCAGCAGCTCCCGGGGGGCAGATACGCAGTATTTT

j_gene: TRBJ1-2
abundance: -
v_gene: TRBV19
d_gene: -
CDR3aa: CASRERRGAAGYTF
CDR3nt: TGTGCCAGTAGAGAGAGAAGGGGTGCAGCTGGCTACACCTTC

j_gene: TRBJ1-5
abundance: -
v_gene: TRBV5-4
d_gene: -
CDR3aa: CASSRGGDSNQPQHF
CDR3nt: TGTGCCAGCAGCCGGGGAGGAGATAGCAATCAGCCCCAGCATTTT

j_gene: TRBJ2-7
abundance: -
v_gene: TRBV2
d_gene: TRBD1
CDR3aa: CASSVRQGADYEQYF
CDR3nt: TGTGCCAGCAGTGTACGACAGGGCGCGGACTACGAGCAGTACTTC

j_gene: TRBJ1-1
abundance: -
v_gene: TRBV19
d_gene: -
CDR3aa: CASSIRRAAPAGAFF
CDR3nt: TGTGCCAGTAGTATAAGGAGGGCGGCCCCAGCTGGCGCTTTCTTT

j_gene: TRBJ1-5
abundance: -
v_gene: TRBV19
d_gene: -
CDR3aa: CASSMGGGGNQPQHF
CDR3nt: TGTGCCAGTAGTATGGGGGGAGGTGGCAATCAGCCCCAGCATTTT

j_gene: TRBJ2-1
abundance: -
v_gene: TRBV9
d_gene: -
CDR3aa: CASSVLPQMDYNEQFF
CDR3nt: TGTGCCAGCAGCGTCCTCCCACAGATGGATTACAATGAGCAGTTCTTC

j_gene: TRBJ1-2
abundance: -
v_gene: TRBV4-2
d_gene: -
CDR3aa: CASSQVPGEAGYTF
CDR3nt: TGTGCCAGCAGCCAAGTCCCGGGGGAGGCTGGCTACACCTTC

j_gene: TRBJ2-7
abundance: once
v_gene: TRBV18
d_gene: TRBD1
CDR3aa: CASSPTPTGDEQYF
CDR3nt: TGTGCCAGCTCACCAACCCCGACAGGGGACGAGCAGTACTTC

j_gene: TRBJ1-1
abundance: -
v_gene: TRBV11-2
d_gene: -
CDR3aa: CASSLERGMGAFF
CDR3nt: TGTGCCAGCAGCTTAGAGCGAGGGATGGGGGCTTTCTTT

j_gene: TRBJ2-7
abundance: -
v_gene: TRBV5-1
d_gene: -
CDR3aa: CASSLAPGSLPGQYF
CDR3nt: TGCGCCAGCAGCTTGGCCCCAGGTTCCCTTCCTGGGCAGTACTTC

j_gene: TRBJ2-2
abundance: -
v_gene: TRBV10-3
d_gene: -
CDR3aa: CAISFAGPTGELFF
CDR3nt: TGTGCCATCAGTTTCGCGGGGCCCACCGGGGAGCTGTTTTTT

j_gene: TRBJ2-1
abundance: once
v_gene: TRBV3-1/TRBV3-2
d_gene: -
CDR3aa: CASSQEVQRSYNEQFF
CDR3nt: TGTGCCAGCAGCCAAGAAGTCCAGCGGAGTTACAATGAGCAGTTCTTC

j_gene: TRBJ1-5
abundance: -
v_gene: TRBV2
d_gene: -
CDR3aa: CASSEGNAGHQPQHF
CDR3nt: TGTGCCAGCAGTGAAGGGAACGCGGGGCATCAGCCCCAGCATTTT

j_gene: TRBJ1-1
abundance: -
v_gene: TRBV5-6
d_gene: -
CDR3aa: CASSGQQNTEAFF
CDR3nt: TGTGCCAGCAGTGGACAGCAGAACACTGAAGCTTTCTTT

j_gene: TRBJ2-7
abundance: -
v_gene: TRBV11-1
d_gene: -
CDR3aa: CASSADYEQYF
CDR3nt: TGTGCCAGCAGTGCAGACTACGAGCAGTACTTC

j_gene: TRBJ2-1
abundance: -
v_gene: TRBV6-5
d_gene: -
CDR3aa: CASKTDFGSYNEQFF
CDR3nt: TGTGCCAGCAAAACTGATTTCGGCTCCTACAATGAGCAGTTCTTC